This passage covers 20 T cell receptor beta chains from one sample sequenced in a study of T cells in Graves' hyperthyroidism and ophthalmopathy. The CDR3 regions of TCR beta were amplified from RNA transcripts. HTBI primers were the set used in a first-round RT-PCR of the TCR CDR3. Each CDR3 protein is one row after TCRdb ran MiXCR on the multiplex PCR reads. The sample comprises 600,000 or so distinct CDR3 sequences, 12% to 15% of which are singletons, and roughly 6.9% rests with the top ten. Sequenced: blood. The receptors originated from a young woman with Graves' ophthalmopathy.

This clonotype was detected many times. This rearrangement joins TRBV5-1 to TRBJ2-3; 10 bases align to TRBD2. V lost 1 base to trimming and J lost 2 bases; unmatched junction nucleotides: 13. This CDR3 region has 19 residues. The V gene's germline CDR1 is SGHRS and CDR2 YFSETQ. CDR3 sequence (DNA): TGCGCCAGCAGCTTGTTTGGAGCGGGAGGGGCTGGTTTCACAGATACGCAGTATTTT. The encoded protein is CASSLFGAGGAGFTDTQYF.

Many counts were recorded for this clonotype. An end of the junction does not agree with germline; a read error may underlie this. The chain has TRBV6-5 and TRBJ2-1; 9 bases agree with TRBD1. The CDR3 contains 14 residues. CDR1 is MNHEY, CDR2 SVGAGI, per germline. CDR3 bases: TGTGCCAGCAGTCACTCGGACAGGGGTATGGGGCAGTTCTTC. This encodes CASSHSDRGMGQFF.

This clonotype was counted ten times or more. An end of the junction differs from the germline gene, which may be a read error. The chain joins TRBV5-6 to TRBJ2-1, with D unresolved. This CDR3 is 13 amino acids long. Germline CDR1 and CDR2: SGHDT and YYEEEE. CDR3 amino acids: CASSLAIGNEQFF. The CDR3 nucleotides are TGTGCCAGCAGTTTGGCCATAGGCAATGAGCAGTTCTTC.

The chain carries TRBV27 and TRBJ1-4; D not resolved. Deletions cut 6 bases from V and 5 bases from J, with 16 bases between. Germline V CDR1 and CDR2: MNHEY, SMNVEV (reference sequence). This CDR3 region has 15 residues. The CDR3 nucleotides read TGTGCCAGCAGCTCCTCGTGGGCGGCCAATGAAAAACTGTTTTTT. The encoded protein is CASSSSWAANEKLFF.

This clonotype was seen repeatedly, ten times or more. J is TRBJ2-1 and V is TRBV29-1, with 10 bases identical to TRBD2. Germline-derived CDR1 and CDR2 are SQVTM and ANQGSEA. V shed 2 bases and J 0 bases; nucleotides not matched to a gene: 10. This CDR3 spans 18 amino acids. CDR3 DNA sequence: TGCAGCGTTGAATTAGTAGCGGGAGGTTGGAGCTCCTACAATGAGCAGTTCTTC. Its translation: CSVELVAGGWSSYNEQFF.

A few counts support this clonotype. This sequence joins TRBV19 and TRBJ1-6; D is undetermined. Germline assignment: CDR1 LNHDA and CDR2 SQIVND (reference sequence). The V end lost 5 bases, the J end lost 9 bases, and 17 bases lay between the germline ends. CDR3 length: 15 amino acids. For the CDR3, the DNA is TGTGCCAGTAGTCCACGGGCCTCGTCAAGTTCACCCCTCCACTTT. Amino acids: CASSPRASSSSPLHF.

This clonotype was detected many times. V is TRBV28 and J is TRBJ2-3, with 8 bases that match TRBD1. Germline assignment: CDR1 MDHEN and CDR2 SYDVKM. The junction had 4 bases not matched to a gene; V was cut back by 5 bases and J by 6 bases. The CDR3 contains 13 residues. For the CDR3, the DNA is TGTGCCAGCAGTACATACAGGGGGGATACGCAGTATTTT. The encoded protein is CASSTYRGDTQYF. Together with reference TRBV28 and TRBJ2-3, the CDR3 gives the full variable domain: DVKVTQSSRYLVKRTGEKVFLECVQDMDHENMFWYRQDPGLGLRLIYFSYDVKMKEKGDIPEGYSVSREKKERFSLILESASTNQTSMYLCASSTYRGDTQYFGPGTRLTVL.

The rearrangement uses TRBV5-1 and TRBJ2-3, with TRBD2 identical over 7 bases. This CDR3 is 15 amino acids long. V trimming: 4 bases; J trimming: 2 bases; junction bases outside the gene matches: 7. In germline, CDR1 is SGHRS, CDR2 YFSETQ. The CDR3 DNA follows: TGCGCCAGCAGCAGCGGGACTCATTCCACAGATACGCAGTATTTT. Residues: CASSSGTHSTDTQYF. The variable domain in full, completed from reference TRBV5-1 and TRBJ2-3, reads KAGVTQTPRYLIKTRGQQVTLSCSPISGHRSVSWYQQTPGQGLQFLFEYFSETQRNKGNFPGRFSGRQFSNSRSEMNVSTLELGDSALYLCASSSGTHSTDTQYFGPGTRLTVL.

This clonotype was counted only a few times. The V and J genes are TRBV12-5 and TRBJ1-3; D ambiguous. The germline gives CDR1 LGHNT, CDR2 FRNRAP. This CDR3 region has 14 residues. V was cut by 7 bases and J by 2 bases, with 12 bases left in between. Here the CDR3 reads CASAPAWAGNTIYF. The CDR3 region has the DNA TGTGCTAGTGCCCCGGCGTGGGCTGGAAACACCATATATTTT.

This clonotype showed up many times. The gene calls are TRBV30 and TRBJ2-7, with TRBD1 identical over 9 bases. The CDR3 covers 17 residues. Germline-derived CDR1 and CDR2 are GTSNPN and SVGIG (reference sequence). Trimming cost V 8 bases and J 2 bases; bases outside gene matches: 19. CDR3 DNA: TGTGCCCTGGCTTTGGGACAGGGATCTAACAGGGCCTACGAGCAGTACTTC. It codes for CALALGQGSNRAYEQYF. Full variable domain (rest looked up from reference TRBV30 and TRBJ2-7): SQTIHQWPATLVQPVGSPLSLECTVEGTSNPNLYWYRQAAGRGLQLLFYSVGIGQISSEVPQNLSASRPQDRQFILSSKKLLLSDSGFYLCALALGQGSNRAYEQYFGPGTRLTVT.

This clonotype was found many times. The junction differs from germline at one of its ends, possibly a read error. The genes are TRBV29-1 and TRBJ2-1; D tentatively fits TRBD1 or TRBD2 (5 bases each). The CDR3 is made up of 14 amino acids. CDR1 and CDR2 (germline): SQVTM, ANQGSEA. The CDR3, as DNA: TGCAGCGTCGAAGGTGAGGGGTTCTACAATGAGCAGTTCTTC. Amino acids: CSVEGEGFYNEQFF.

This chain joins TRBV28 and TRBJ2-3, with 11 bases lining up with TRBD2. This CDR3 spans 15 amino acids. Germline CDR1 is MDHEN and CDR2 is SYDVKM. Trimming at V came to 6 bases and at J to 5 bases, leaving 7 bases not matched to a gene. CDR3 residues: CASSDSGRAIDTQYF. Written as DNA, the CDR3 is TGTGCCAGCAGCGATAGCGGGAGGGCCATAGATACGCAGTATTTT.

DNA for the CDR3: TGTGCCACCTCGCGACAGGGGATTGGGACAGATACGCAGTATTTT. Amino acid sequence: CATSRQGIGTDTQYF. This sequence joins TRBV19 and TRBJ2-3; 8 bases line up with TRBD1. The J segment lost 3 bases and the V segment lost 10 bases, leaving 12 bases of the junction unmatched. Germline V lookup: CDR1 LNHDA, CDR2 SQIVND (reference sequence). This CDR3 has 15 residues.

This clonotype came up a few times. The V call is TRBV12-5, the J call TRBJ2-5; D gene ambiguous. The germline V gene encodes CDR1 LGHNT and CDR2 FRNRAP. This CDR3 comprises 22 residues. V lost 2 bases to trimming and J lost 0 bases, with 31 bases between them. The CDR3 DNA reads as TGTGCTAGTGGTTTGTGGCTAGTGGGTATGGTGAAAAGTCCACATTACCAAGAGACCCAGTACTTC. As protein: CASGLWLVGMVKSPHYQETQYF.

Ten or more counts support this clonotype. In DNA, the CDR3 is TGTGCTAGTGGCCCGGGAGGCCCCCAGACCGGGGAGCTGTTTTTT. It specifies CASGPGGPQTGELFF. V is TRBV12-5 and J is TRBJ2-2, with 7 bases lining up with TRBD2. CDR3 length: 15 amino acids. Germline CDR1 reads LGHNT; CDR2 reads FRNRAP. The V gene end was trimmed by 6 bases and the J gene end by 5 bases; junction bases not matched to a gene: 9.

This clonotype was observed many times. The chain has TRBV7-2 and TRBJ1-1; a weak D match, TRBD1 (5 bases). The CDR3 runs to 19 residues. Trimming left V 0 bases short and J 0 bases short, with 20 bases between. Germline values: CDR1 SGHTA, CDR2 FQGNSA. The CDR3 DNA reads TGTGCCAGCAGCTTAGCATCGAAACCGGGGGGGTTCATGAACACTGAAGCTTTCTTT. This gives the protein CASSLASKPGGFMNTEAFF. Filled out from reference TRBV7-2 and TRBJ1-1, the complete variable domain reads GAGVSQSPSNKVTEKGKDVELRCDPISGHTALYWYRQSLGQGLEFLIYFQGNSAPDKSGLPSDRFSAERTGGSVSTLTIQRTQQEDSAVYLCASSLASKPGGFMNTEAFFGQGTRLTVV.

This clonotype appeared many times. This chain connects TRBV7-2 to TRBJ2-7, with D unclear. Germline CDR1 is SGHTA and CDR2 is FQGNSA. With 5 bases removed from V and 3 bases from J, the gap between germline ends came to 17 bases. The CDR3 has 15 residues. The CDR3 sequence is CASSPVSGSVYEQYF. The CDR3 bases are TGTGCCAGCAGCCCGGTTTCGGGCTCAGTCTACGAGCAGTACTTC. Filled out from reference TRBV7-2 and TRBJ2-7, the complete variable domain reads GAGVSQSPSNKVTEKGKDVELRCDPISGHTALYWYRQSLGQGLEFLIYFQGNSAPDKSGLPSDRFSAERTGGSVSTLTIQRTQQEDSAVYLCASSPVSGSVYEQYFGPGTRLTVT.

The sample holds a few counts of this clonotype. J is TRBJ1-1 and V is TRBV4-1; D uncertain. From germline, CDR1 is MGHRA and CDR2 YSYEKL. V gave up 2 bases and J gave up 0 bases, with 13 bases separating them. The CDR3 totals 16 residues. CDR3: CASSQTLPRVNTEAFF. The CDR3 DNA follows: TGCGCCAGCAGCCAAACCTTACCGAGAGTGAACACTGAAGCTTTCTTT.

This clonotype occurred once. This chain uses TRBV2 with TRBJ1-1; TRBD1 matches 7 bases. The CDR3 contains 14 residues. V lost 4 bases to trimming and J lost 4 bases; unmatched junction nucleotides: 6. Germline V CDR1 and CDR2: SNHLY, FYNNEI. The CDR3 bases are TGTGCCAGCAGTGTGGCCCAGGGGGGCACTGAAGCTTTCTTT. This encodes CASSVAQGGTEAFF.

This clonotype was counted between two and nine times. The V gene is TRBV5-1, the J gene TRBJ2-7, with 10 nucleotides matching TRBD1. Trimming at V came to 4 bases and at J to 4 bases, leaving 5 bases not matched to a gene. Germline V gives CDR1 SGHRS, CDR2 YFSETQ. The CDR3 is made up of 14 amino acids. CDR3 sequence (DNA): TGCGCCAGCAGCGACGGGACAGGGGTATACGAGCAGTACTTC. Translated: CASSDGTGVYEQYF.